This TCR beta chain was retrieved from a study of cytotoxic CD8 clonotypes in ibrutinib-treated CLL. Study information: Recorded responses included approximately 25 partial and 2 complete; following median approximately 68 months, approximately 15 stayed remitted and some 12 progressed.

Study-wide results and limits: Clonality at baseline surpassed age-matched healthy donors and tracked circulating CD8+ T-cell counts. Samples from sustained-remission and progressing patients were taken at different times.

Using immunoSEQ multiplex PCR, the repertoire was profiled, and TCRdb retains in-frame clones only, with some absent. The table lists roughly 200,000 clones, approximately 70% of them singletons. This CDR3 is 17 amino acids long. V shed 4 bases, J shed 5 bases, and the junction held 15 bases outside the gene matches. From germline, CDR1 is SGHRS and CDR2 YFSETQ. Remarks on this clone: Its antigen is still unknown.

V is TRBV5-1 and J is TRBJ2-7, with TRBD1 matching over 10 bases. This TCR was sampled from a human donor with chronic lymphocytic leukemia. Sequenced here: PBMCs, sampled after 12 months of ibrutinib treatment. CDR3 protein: CASSLRQGASMSDEQYF. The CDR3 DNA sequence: TGCGCCAGCAGCCTTCGACAGGGGGCGAGTATGAGTGACGAGCAGTACTTC.